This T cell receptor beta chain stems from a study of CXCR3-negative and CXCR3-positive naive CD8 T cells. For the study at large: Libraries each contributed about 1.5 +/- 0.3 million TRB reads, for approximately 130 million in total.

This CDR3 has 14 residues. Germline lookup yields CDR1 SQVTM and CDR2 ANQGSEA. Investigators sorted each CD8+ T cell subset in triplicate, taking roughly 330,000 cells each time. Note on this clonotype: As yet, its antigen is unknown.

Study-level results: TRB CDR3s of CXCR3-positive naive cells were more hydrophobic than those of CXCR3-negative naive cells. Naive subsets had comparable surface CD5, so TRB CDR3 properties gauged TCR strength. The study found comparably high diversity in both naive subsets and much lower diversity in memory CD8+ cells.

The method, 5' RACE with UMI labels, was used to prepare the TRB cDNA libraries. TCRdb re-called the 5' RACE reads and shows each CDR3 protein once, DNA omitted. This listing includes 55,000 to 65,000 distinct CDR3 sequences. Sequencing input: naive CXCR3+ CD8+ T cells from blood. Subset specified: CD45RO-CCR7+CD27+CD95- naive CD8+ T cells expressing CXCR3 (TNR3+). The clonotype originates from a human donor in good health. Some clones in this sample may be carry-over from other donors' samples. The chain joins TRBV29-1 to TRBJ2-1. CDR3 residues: CSVAGTLGYNEQFF.